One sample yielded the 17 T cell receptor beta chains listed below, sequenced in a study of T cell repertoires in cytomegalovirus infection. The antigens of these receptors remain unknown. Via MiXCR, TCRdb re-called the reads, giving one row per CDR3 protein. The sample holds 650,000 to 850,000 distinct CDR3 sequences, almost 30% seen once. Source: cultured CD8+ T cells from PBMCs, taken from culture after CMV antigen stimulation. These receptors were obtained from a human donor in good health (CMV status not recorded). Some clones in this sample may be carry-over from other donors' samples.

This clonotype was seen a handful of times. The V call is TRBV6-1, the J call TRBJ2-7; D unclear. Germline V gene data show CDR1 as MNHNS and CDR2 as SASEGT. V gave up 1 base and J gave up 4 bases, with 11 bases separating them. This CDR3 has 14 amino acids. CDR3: CASSEERLQYEQYV. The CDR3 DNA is TGTGCCAGCAGTGAAGAACGGCTGCAGTACGAGCAGTACGTC.

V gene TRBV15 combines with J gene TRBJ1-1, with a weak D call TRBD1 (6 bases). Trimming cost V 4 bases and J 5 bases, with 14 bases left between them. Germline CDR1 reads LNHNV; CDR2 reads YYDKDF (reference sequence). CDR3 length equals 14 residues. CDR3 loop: CATSIFRGDTEAFF. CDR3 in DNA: TGTGCCACCAGCATATTCAGGGGCGATACTGAAGCTTTCTTT. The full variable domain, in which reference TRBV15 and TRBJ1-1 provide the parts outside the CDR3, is DAMVIQNPRYQVTQFGKPVTLSCSQTLNHNVMYWYQQKSSQAPKLLFHYYDKDFNNEADTPDNFQSRRPNTSFCFLDIRSPGLGDTAMYLCATSIFRGDTEAFFGQGTRLTVV.

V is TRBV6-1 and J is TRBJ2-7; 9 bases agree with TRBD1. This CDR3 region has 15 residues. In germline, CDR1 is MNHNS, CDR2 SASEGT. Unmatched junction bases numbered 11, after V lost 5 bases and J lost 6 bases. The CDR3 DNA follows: TGTGCCAGCAGTTTGGACAGGGGCGCCCGCCTCGAGCAGTACGTC. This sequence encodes CASSLDRGARLEQYV.

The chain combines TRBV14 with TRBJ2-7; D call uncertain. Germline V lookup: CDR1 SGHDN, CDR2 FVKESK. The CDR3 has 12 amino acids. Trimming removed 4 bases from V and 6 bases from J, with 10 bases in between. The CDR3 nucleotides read TGTGCCAGCAGCCGAGTATCGGGCGAGCAGTACGTC. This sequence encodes CASSRVSGEQYV.

The CDR3 nucleotides read TGTGCCAGCAGTAACAGGGGGAGAGGGACTGAAGCTTTCTTT. Its translation is CASSNRGRGTEAFF. V is TRBV28 and J is TRBJ1-1, with 8 bases fitting TRBD1. The CDR3 consists of 14 residues. Losses at the gene ends were 5 bases for V and 5 bases for J; bases not matched to a gene: 7. Germline CDR1 and CDR2: MDHEN and SYDVKM.

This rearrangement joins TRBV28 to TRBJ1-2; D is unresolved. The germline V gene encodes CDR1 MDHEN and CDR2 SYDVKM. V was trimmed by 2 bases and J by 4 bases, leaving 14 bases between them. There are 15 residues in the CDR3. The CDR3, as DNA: TGTGCCAGCAGTTTAAGAGGCAGGATAACCTATGGCTACACCTTC. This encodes CASSLRGRITYGYTF.

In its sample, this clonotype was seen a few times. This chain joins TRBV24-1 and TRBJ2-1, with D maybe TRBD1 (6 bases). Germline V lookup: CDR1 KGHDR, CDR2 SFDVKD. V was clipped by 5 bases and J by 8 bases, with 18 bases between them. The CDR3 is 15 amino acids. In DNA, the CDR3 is TGTGCCACCAGTGTAACAGGGCATCGCAGGGATGAGCAGTTCTTC. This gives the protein CATSVTGHRRDEQFF.

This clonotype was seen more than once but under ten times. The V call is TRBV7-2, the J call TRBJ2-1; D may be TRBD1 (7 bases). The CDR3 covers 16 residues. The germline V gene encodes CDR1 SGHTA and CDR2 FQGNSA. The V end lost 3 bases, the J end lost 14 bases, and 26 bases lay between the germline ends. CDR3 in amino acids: CASSFTQGGTDPLEFF. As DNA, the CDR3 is TGTGCCAGCAGCTTCACACAAGGAGGGACAGATCCTCTGGAGTTCTTC. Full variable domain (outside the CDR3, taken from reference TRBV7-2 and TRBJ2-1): GAGVSQSPSNKVTEKGKDVELRCDPISGHTALYWYRQSLGQGLEFLIYFQGNSAPDKSGLPSDRFSAERTGGSVSTLTIQRTQQEDSAVYLCASSFTQGGTDPLEFFGPGTRLTVL.

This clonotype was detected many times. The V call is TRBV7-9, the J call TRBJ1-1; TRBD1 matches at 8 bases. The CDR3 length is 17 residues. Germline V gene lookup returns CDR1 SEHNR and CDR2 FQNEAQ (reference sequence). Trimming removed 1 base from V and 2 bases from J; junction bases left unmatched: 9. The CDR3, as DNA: TGTGCCAGCAGCTTAGGAGGACAGGGCGTCGTAAACACTGAAGCTTTCTTT. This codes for CASSLGGQGVVNTEAFF.

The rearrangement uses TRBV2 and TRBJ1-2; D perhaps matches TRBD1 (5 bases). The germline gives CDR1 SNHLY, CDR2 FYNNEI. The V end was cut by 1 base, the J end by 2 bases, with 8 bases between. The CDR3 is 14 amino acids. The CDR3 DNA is TGTGCCAGCAGTGAAGGTCCAGGGAACTATGGCTACACCTTC. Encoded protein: CASSEGPGNYGYTF.

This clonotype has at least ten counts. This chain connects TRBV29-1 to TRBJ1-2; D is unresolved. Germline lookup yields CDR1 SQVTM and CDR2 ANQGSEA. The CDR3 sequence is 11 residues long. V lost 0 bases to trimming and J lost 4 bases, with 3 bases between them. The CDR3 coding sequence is TGCAGCGTTGAAGATCGCTATGGCTACACCTTC. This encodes CSVEDRYGYTF.

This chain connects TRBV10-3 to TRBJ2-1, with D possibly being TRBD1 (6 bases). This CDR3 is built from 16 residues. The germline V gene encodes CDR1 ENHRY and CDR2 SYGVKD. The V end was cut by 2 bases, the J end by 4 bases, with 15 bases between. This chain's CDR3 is CAISEPPGVGYNEQFF. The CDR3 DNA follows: TGTGCCATCAGTGAGCCTCCAGGGGTTGGGTACAATGAGCAGTTCTTC.

CDR3 protein: CATSEASGGNTDTQYF. In DNA, the CDR3 is TGTGCCACCAGTGAGGCTAGCGGGGGAAACACAGATACGCAGTATTTT. V gene TRBV24-1 combines with J gene TRBJ2-3; 10 bases align to TRBD2. V shed 4 bases and J 2 bases; nucleotides not matched to a gene: 5. CDR3 size: 16 residues. CDR1 and CDR2 (germline): KGHDR, SFDVKD.

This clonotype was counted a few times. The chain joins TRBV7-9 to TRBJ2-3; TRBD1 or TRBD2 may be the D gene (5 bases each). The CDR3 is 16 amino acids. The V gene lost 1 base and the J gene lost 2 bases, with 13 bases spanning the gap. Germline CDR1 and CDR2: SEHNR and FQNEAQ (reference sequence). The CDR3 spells CASSLGWDGITDTQYF. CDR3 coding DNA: TGTGCCAGCAGCTTAGGATGGGACGGGATCACAGATACGCAGTATTTT.

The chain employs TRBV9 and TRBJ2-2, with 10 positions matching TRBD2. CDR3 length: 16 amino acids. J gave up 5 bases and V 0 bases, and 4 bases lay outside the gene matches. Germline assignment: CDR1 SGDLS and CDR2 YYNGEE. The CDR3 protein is CASSVVGSGGTGELFF. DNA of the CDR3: TGTGCCAGCAGCGTAGTGGGTAGCGGGGGGACCGGGGAGCTGTTTTTT.

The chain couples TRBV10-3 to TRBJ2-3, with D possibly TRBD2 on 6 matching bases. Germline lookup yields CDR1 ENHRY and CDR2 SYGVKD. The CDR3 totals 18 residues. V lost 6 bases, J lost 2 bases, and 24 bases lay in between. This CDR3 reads CAIRVRTSYTNATDTQYF. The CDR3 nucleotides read TGTGCCATCAGGGTACGAACTAGCTATACGAATGCCACAGATACGCAGTATTTT.

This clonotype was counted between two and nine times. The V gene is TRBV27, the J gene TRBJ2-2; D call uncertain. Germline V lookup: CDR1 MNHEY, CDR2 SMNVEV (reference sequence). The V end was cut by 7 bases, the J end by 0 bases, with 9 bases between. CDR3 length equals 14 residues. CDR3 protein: CASTLSPNTGELFF. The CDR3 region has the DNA TGTGCCAGCACCCTTAGCCCGAACACCGGGGAGCTGTTTTTT.